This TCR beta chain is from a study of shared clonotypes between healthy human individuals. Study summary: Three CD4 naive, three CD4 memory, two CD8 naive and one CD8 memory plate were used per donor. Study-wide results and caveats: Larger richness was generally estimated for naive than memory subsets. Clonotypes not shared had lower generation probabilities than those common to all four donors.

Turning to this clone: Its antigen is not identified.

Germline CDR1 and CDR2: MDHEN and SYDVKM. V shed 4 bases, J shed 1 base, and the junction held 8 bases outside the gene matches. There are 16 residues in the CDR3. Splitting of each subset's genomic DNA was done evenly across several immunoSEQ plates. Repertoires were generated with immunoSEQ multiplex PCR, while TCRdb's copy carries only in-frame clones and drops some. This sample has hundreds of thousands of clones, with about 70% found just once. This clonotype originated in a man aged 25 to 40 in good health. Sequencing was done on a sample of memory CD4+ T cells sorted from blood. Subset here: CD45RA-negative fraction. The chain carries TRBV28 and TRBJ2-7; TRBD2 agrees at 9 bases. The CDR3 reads CASSSNGLARSYEQYF. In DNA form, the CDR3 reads TGTGCCAGCAGTTCCAATGGACTAGCGAGGTCCTACGAGCAGTACTTC.